The 7 T cell receptor beta chains listed next were all sequenced from one sample in a study of T cell changes during pregnancy in multiple sclerosis. Sequencing was performed with immunoSEQ multiplex PCR; in TCRdb, only in-frame clones are kept and a portion is missing. The table lists about 16,000 clones, approximately 95% of them singletons, with approximately 0.82% in the top ten. Sequenced material: peripheral blood, taken in the third trimester of pregnancy. These receptors were collected from a female donor with multiple sclerosis, enrolled in a pregnancy study.

V gene TRBV19 combines with J gene TRBJ1-1; D perhaps matches TRBD1 (6 bases). Germline CDR1 is LNHDA and CDR2 is SQIVND (reference sequence). V dropped 6 bases and J dropped 0 bases, with 14 bases sitting between them. The CDR3 is 15 amino acids. CDR3: CASSDRKGVNTEAFF. The CDR3 coding sequence is TGTGCCAGTAGCGACAGGAAGGGGGTGAACACTGAAGCTTTCTTT.

This chain links TRBV30 with TRBJ1-2, with 7 bases fitting TRBD1. The CDR3 loop spans 16 amino acids. CDR1 is GTSNPN and CDR2 is SVGIG in the germline V gene (reference sequence). J lost 4 bases, V lost 2 bases, and 13 bases had no gene match. Written as DNA, the CDR3 is TGTGCCTGGAGTTTGAGGACAGGCTTTCTGGGCTATGGCTACACCTTC. Its translation: CAWSLRTGFLGYGYTF.

J is TRBJ2-5 and V is TRBV28; tentatively, D is TRBD1 (6 bases). The CDR3 sequence is 15 residues long. With 7 bases removed from V and 7 bases from J, the gap between germline ends came to 22 bases. CDR1 is MDHEN, CDR2 SYDVKM, per germline. This chain's CDR3 is CASTSPGHLLGTQYF. The CDR3, as DNA: TGTGCCAGCACCTCTCCGGGACACCTGTTAGGGACCCAGTACTTC.

V and J are TRBV5-5 and TRBJ2-5; 9 bases line up with TRBD1. V was clipped by 1 base and J by 4 bases; unmatched bases: 14. CDR3 size: 18 residues. Germline V gene lookup returns CDR1 SGHKS and CDR2 YYEKEE (reference sequence). The CDR3 DNA reads TGTGCCAGCAGCTTGAGCGTACAGGGGGCGCGTTTGGGAGAGACCCAGTACTTC. It is translated as CASSLSVQGARLGETQYF. The whole variable domain, remainder taken from reference TRBV5-5 and TRBJ2-5, is DAGVTQSPTHLIKTRGQQVTLRCSPISGHKSVSWYQQVLGQGPQFIFQYYEKEERGRGNFPDRFSARQFPNYSSELNVNALLLGDSALYLCASSLSVQGARLGETQYFGPGTRLLVL.

V is TRBV2 and J is TRBJ2-7; 11 positions agree with TRBD1. This CDR3 spans 14 amino acids. Germline CDR1 reads SNHLY; CDR2 reads FYNNEI. With V trimmed by 5 bases and J by 4 bases, 4 bases remained unmatched. CDR3 bases: TGTGCCAGCAGTCGGACAGGGGGCGCGTACGAGCAGTACTTC. Amino acid sequence: CASSRTGGAYEQYF.

The chain joins TRBV7-9 to TRBJ1-3; a possible D gene is TRBD1 (5 bases). CDR3 length: 18 residues. Trimming shortened V by 1 base and J by 1 base, and 17 bases separated the two germline ends. In germline, CDR1 is SEHNR, CDR2 FQNEAQ (reference sequence). CDR3 DNA sequence: TGTGCCAGCAGCTTAGGGCACGTGGGGGGAAGGTCTGGAAACACCATATATTTT. It is translated as CASSLGHVGGRSGNTIYF.

The chain has TRBV27 and TRBJ1-3; D call uncertain. Germline V gene lookup returns CDR1 MNHEY and CDR2 SMNVEV (reference sequence). V was trimmed by 4 bases and J by 2 bases, leaving 6 bases between them. The CDR3 extends over 13 amino acids. This CDR3 is CASSSGPGNTIYF. The CDR3 region has the DNA TGTGCCAGCAGTTCAGGTCCTGGAAACACCATATATTTT.